Shown below are 13 T cell receptor beta chains from a single sample sequenced in a study of regulatory T cells in long-lasting Graves disease. Time point denoted: persistent/refractory GD, antithyroid drugs over 5 years with positive TRAb. RNA extracted from PBMCs served as the sequencing template. Combining iRepertoire HTBI primers with Arm-PCR of CDR3 regions, the authors built TCR beta libraries. TCRdb fed the multiplex PCR reads into MiXCR, producing one record per CDR3 protein. The sample lists about 340,000 distinct CDR3 sequences, roughly a fifth occurring once. The material sequenced was peripheral blood mononuclear cells (PBMCs), taken when the disease was refractory, from a patient treated with antithyroid drugs. These receptors all stem from a female donor with Graves disease.

The sample holds a few counts of this clonotype. V and J are TRBV11-1 and TRBJ2-4, with TRBD2 matching 8 bases. This CDR3 comprises 15 residues. V was pared by 5 bases and J by 8 bases, with 11 bases of the junction left unmatched. Germline V gene lookup returns CDR1 SGHAT and CDR2 FQDESV (reference sequence). The CDR3 DNA reads TGTGCCAGCAGCGTAGACAGCGGGGGAACGGACATTCAGTACTTC. Translated: CASSVDSGGTDIQYF.

This clonotype was picked up a small number of times. The chain carries TRBV30 and TRBJ2-7; 7 positions agree with TRBD1. From germline, CDR1 is GTSNPN and CDR2 SVGIG (reference sequence). The CDR3 totals 16 residues. After removal of 0 bases from V and 1 base from J, the junction contained 9 bases not matched to a gene. The CDR3 DNA sequence: TGTGCCTGGAGTGTATCTGGCAGGGGGTGGTCCTACGAGCAGTACTTC. Translation: CAWSVSGRGWSYEQYF. Full variable domain (outside the CDR3, taken from reference TRBV30 and TRBJ2-7): SQTIHQWPATLVQPVGSPLSLECTVEGTSNPNLYWYRQAAGRGLQLLFYSVGIGQISSEVPQNLSASRPQDRQFILSSKKLLLSDSGFYLCAWSVSGRGWSYEQYFGPGTRLTVT.

A few counts support this clonotype. V and J are TRBV7-9 and TRBJ1-1, with D uncertain. V was trimmed by 3 bases and J by 6 bases, leaving 8 bases between them. The germline CDR1 and CDR2 sequences are SEHNR and FQNEAQ (reference sequence). This CDR3 comprises 12 residues. CDR3 coding DNA: TGTGCCAGCAGCTTCGAGTGGGCTGAAGCTTTCTTT. Protein sequence: CASSFEWAEAFF.

There are many counts of this clonotype. The J gene is TRBJ1-1, the V gene TRBV28; D possibly corresponds to TRBD1 (5 bases). Germline assignment: CDR1 MDHEN and CDR2 SYDVKM. Trimming took off 4 bases at V and 1 base at J, with 13 bases between the two ends. The CDR3 length is 15 residues. CDR3 nucleotides: TGTGCCAGCAGTTCCTCTTCTGGGGGGAACACTGAAGCTTTCTTT. It encodes CASSSSSGGNTEAFF.

The genes are TRBV5-5 and TRBJ1-5; D is undetermined. The CDR3 has 14 residues. The germline V and J ends were trimmed by 1 base and 3 bases, with 8 bases remaining between them. CDR1 is SGHKS and CDR2 is YYEKEE in the germline V gene (reference sequence). The CDR3 DNA reads TGTGCCAGCAGCTTGTTGGCTATCAATCAGCCCCAGCATTTT. It encodes CASSLLAINQPQHF.

This clonotype was counted ten times or more. Written as DNA, the CDR3 is TGTGCCAGCCGTCCAGGGATTAGAGAGACCCAGTACTTC. Protein sequence: CASRPGIRETQYF. The chain has TRBV28 and TRBJ2-5; TRBD1 is a possible D gene (5 bases). The CDR3 covers 13 residues. From germline, CDR1 is MDHEN and CDR2 SYDVKM. V shed 8 bases and J shed 4 bases, with 14 bases lying between them.

This clonotype was counted ten times or more. The chain recombines TRBV28 with TRBJ1-1; D ambiguous. This CDR3 spans 13 amino acids. Per germline, CDR1 MDHEN and CDR2 SYDVKM. Between the trimmed V and J ends, which lost 5 bases and 4 bases, there was a span of 11 bases. CDR3 in DNA: TGTGCCAGCAGTGTCCCCGGGCCCACTGAAGCTTTCTTT. It is translated as CASSVPGPTEAFF.

This clonotype was counted a few times. This chain uses TRBV15 with TRBJ1-4; maybe TRBD1 (6 bases). The CDR3 loop spans 16 amino acids. The germline V gene has CDR1 LNHNV and CDR2 YYDKDF (reference sequence). Trimming took 0 bases from V and 4 from J, leaving 12 bases between them. CDR3 residues: CATSRDQQGFNEKLFF. In DNA, the CDR3 is TGTGCCACCAGCAGAGATCAACAGGGCTTTAATGAAAAACTGTTTTTT.

This clonotype showed up just once. The V and J genes are TRBV2 and TRBJ1-2; no clear D gene. Deletions cut 1 base from V and 4 bases from J, with 10 bases between. The CDR3 runs to 14 residues. Germline lookup yields CDR1 SNHLY and CDR2 FYNNEI. The CDR3 sequence is CASSEGSTFYGYTF. DNA for the CDR3: TGTGCCAGCAGTGAAGGTTCAACCTTCTATGGCTACACCTTC.

This clonotype was seen more than once but under ten times. The rearrangement uses TRBV29-1 and TRBJ1-2; no clear D gene. CDR3 length equals 11 residues. Germline V CDR1 and CDR2: SQVTM, ANQGSEA. V was shortened by 5 bases and J by 2 bases, with 6 bases between the two germline ends. The CDR3 DNA reads as TGCAGCGTTCGTCAAAACTATGGCTACACCTTC. This translates into CSVRQNYGYTF. Supplemented by reference TRBV29-1 and TRBJ1-2, the full variable domain reads SAVISQKPSRDICQRGTSLTIQCQVDSQVTMMFWYRQQPGQSLTLIATANQGSEATYESGFVIDKFPISRPNLTFSTLTVSNMSPEDSSIYLCSVRQNYGYTFGSGTRLTVV.

The chain couples TRBV4-1 to TRBJ2-5; 7 nucleotides line up with TRBD1. Germline-derived CDR1 and CDR2 are MGHRA and YSYEKL. V dropped 4 bases and J dropped 11; count of bases not matched to a gene: 7. The CDR3 is 12 residues long. As DNA, the CDR3 is TGCGCCAGCAGCCGACCCGACAGGGCACAGTACTTC. It is translated as CASSRPDRAQYF.

This clonotype was observed a few times. V usage is TRBV9 and J usage is TRBJ1-2, with D possibly TRBD1 on 5 matching bases. V shed 3 bases and J shed 7 bases, with 22 bases lying between them. CDR1 SGDLS and CDR2 YYNGEE come from the germline V gene. This CDR3 is built from 16 residues. CDR3 amino acids: CASSALSGTAQIGYTF. CDR3 sequence (DNA): TGTGCCAGCAGCGCCTTATCCGGGACCGCTCAGATTGGCTACACCTTC.

This clonotype showed up just a few times. This sequence may be a read error, since a much larger clone differs from it by one base. The rearrangement uses TRBV7-2 and TRBJ1-2; D possibly corresponds to TRBD1 (5 bases). CDR1 is SGHTA and CDR2 is FQGNSA in the germline V gene. With 4 bases removed from V and 8 bases from J, the gap between germline ends came to 11 bases. The CDR3 is 12 amino acids. The CDR3 DNA follows: TGTGCCAGCAGCTCGGGACGGCAAGGCTACACCTTC. It codes for CASSSGRQGYTF.